This TCR beta chain was retrieved from a study of blood T cells in healthy people across ages. PBMCs, at least 7 million per sample, were isolated. Only one count was recorded for this clonotype. Its antigen is still unknown. It may be a read error: a sequence one base away is much more abundant. Study conclusions and caveats: Long-lived donors exceeded aged donors in naive CD4+ cells and diversity.

This CDR3 comprises 14 residues. Germline CDR1 SGHRS, CDR2 YFSETQ. Trimming cost V 6 bases and J 0 bases, with 9 bases left between them. It was with a sample-barcoded 5' primer and a J-beta primer mix that a second PCR of roughly 7 to 12 cycles was run. TCRdb processed the 5' RACE reads anew with MiXCR; each CDR3 protein has one entry. Counted here are hundreds of thousands of distinct CDR3 sequences, less than 40% occurring once; the ten biggest clones make up 15%. This chain joins TRBV5-1 and TRBJ1-4; no definite D call. Material for sequencing was blood. This receptor was taken from a woman at least 80 years old in good health. Here the CDR3 DNA reads TGCGCCAGCACCTCGGGTTCAACTAATGAAAAACTGTTTTTT. The encoded protein is CASTSGSTNEKLFF.